This T cell receptor (beta chain) was sequenced during a study of cytomegalovirus exposure and HLA in healthy donors (dated by TCRdb to about 2017). A note on the overall study: An earlier analysis of roughly 500 of the donors reported approximately 300 Gb of sequence data and more than 90 million unique TCR beta sequences from about 200 million T cells. Around 300 gigabases of sequencing data and 70 million to 100 million unique TCR sequences were included in an early release covering several hundred HLA-typed donors. Of the roughly 400 genotyped donors, about 80% fell in the genetic ancestry cluster associated with self-reported Caucasian donors. The study aimed to test whether signatures of past pathogen exposure could be identified by cataloging public T cell receptors. The T cell repertoires of under 750 subjects were profiled by immunosequencing and related to cytomegalovirus serostatus. Besides the first cohort of about 730 subjects, a separate validation cohort made up of roughly 120 different subjects was used. To predict cytomegalovirus infection status, the study combined high-throughput TCR immunosequencing, statistical association of individual TCRs with disease status, and machine learning. A later analysis re-analyzed previously published TCR beta repertoires from approximately 700 donors and added high-resolution HLA genotyping to study TCR occurrence patterns. In the later analysis, no new phenotypic data were used to find candidate immune exposures; instead, reliance was placed on TCR beta sequences and their occurrence across donors. An earlier analysis of several hundred of the donors applied high-throughput TCR beta sequencing to assess whether each TCR beta V gene segment acted as functional or pseudogenic. Donor age, sex, ethnicity and CMV serostatus were compiled alongside the repertoire data. A later genetic analysis took genome-wide SNP genotypes for about 65% of the 666 donors and used that subset as a discovery cohort. All discovery cohort repertoires had been generated using a single sequencing platform. Both class I and class II loci were covered by HLA typing, at four-digit resolution. Typing coverage differed by locus: A, B, C, DRB1 and DQB1 were typed in about 629-630 donors, DQA1 in 500 to 550, DPA1 in 600 to 610, and DPB1 in about 450. Four to six DR-DQ haplotypes were handled as single units for association and clustering, since linkage in the cohort was strong. Among 350 to 400 genotyped donors of the cohort, an average of roughly 240,000 unique TCR beta nucleotide sequences were sequenced per donor, around a sixth of them non-productive. Results the study describes overall, beyond this receptor: In a later analysis, TCR association rates were found to vary across HLA loci, with the most associated TCRs seen for DRB1 alleles and the fewest for HLA-C alleles. In a later analysis, several top co-occurrence clusters were reported to appear linked to parvovirus B19, influenza, CMV and Epstein-Barr virus. In a later genetic analysis, fewer N-insertions in productive TCRs were reported among donors in an Asian-associated ancestry cluster than the roughly 640-donor mean. Strong co-occurrence of HLA alleles, especially DR and DQ, made assigning TCR associations to individual alleles difficult. The authors suggested that the approach could potentially be generalized to other disease states and immunological phenotypes. A cluster of highly shared sequence variants was judged likely to be a technical artifact of the sequencing pipeline. In vitro tests confirmed that three of the cytomegalovirus-associated TCR beta chains recognize cytomegalovirus antigens. In a later analysis, HLA-associated TCR beta chains were found to be more clonally expanded and to have lower generation probabilities than equally common non-associated chains. Most CMV-associated TCR beta chains appeared to be HLA-restricted in a later analysis, and the HLA associations seemed to be driven largely by CMV exposure. A total of 150 or so TCR beta chains were listed by the study as associated with cytomegalovirus. Some IMGT-functional V segments, including TRBV6-2 and TRBV6-3, could not be distinguished by the 87-base-pair reads and were therefore excluded. The earlier analysis of around 600 of the donors excluded seventeen rarely observed V segments, including chromosome 9 orphons, because counts were too low. Linkage disequilibrium might explain the correlated functional status among segregating V segments, but an unknown experimental factor could not be ruled out. A further reported finding was that TCR beta sequences accurately predicted the HLA-A and HLA-B alleles for most subjects in the first cohort. Broadly in line with IMGT annotations, most TCR beta V segments showed up in productive rearrangements about 87% or about 30% of the time in an earlier analysis of some 590 of the donors. Most TCR sequences were seen in very few donors, while some public TCRs were found in many individuals. The classifier was reported to diagnose cytomegalovirus status with high specificity and sensitivity in both the original and validation cohorts. Because HLA typing was unavailable for some donors at each locus, only the typed subset was used in association tests. Specific HLA alleles were associated with 16,951 TCR beta sequences at a false discovery rate of 0.05 in a later analysis. Sequencing depth was assumed to be roughly uniform across donors in the presence/absence analyses, though that assumption may not hold. In this cohort, only TCR beta chains were sequenced, and detectable features were limited by the absence of alpha or paired-chain data. A later genetic analysis associated a missense DCLRE1C variant with V-gene and J-gene trimming of TCR beta chains, and an independent cohort replicated the association. Immune exposure information for the cohort was limited to CMV serostatus.

The library was produced with the immunoSEQ multiplex PCR assay. The multiplex PCR relied on a mix of 60 forward primers for TCR Vbeta segments and 13 reverse primers for TCR Jbeta segments. A multiplex PCR assay on genomic DNA amplified the CDR3 region of rearranged TCR beta genes. Amplified TCR beta libraries were sequenced as 87-base-pair reads on the Illumina HiSeq System. Regarding the original processing steps: A later analysis tallied 75 million to 85 million unique TCR beta chains across the 650 to 750 repertoires, and about 12 million of those chains were shared by two or more donors. A nearest-neighbor algorithm error-corrected the raw reads and collapsed the reads into unique sequences, merging closely related sequences to remove PCR and sequencing errors. To assign V, D and J gene segments, CDR3 sequences were aligned to IMGT reference sequences. For a sequence to be retained, a match of at least six nucleotides to both a V gene segment and a J gene segment was required. A rearrangement counted as productive if the CDR3 had no stop codons and remained in frame with V and J, and every other rearrangement counted as non-productive. Following IMGT convention, CDR3 was defined as the stretch from the second conserved V-encoded cysteine to the conserved J-encoded phenylalanine. Sequences without an unambiguous match to a single V gene segment were excluded from the earlier analysis of several hundred of the donors. An earlier analysis of a few hundred of the donors called V segments functional above 56.7% productive rearrangements and segregating when the between-donor standard deviation exceeded 5%. A statistical classification framework was built for diagnosing cytomegalovirus status from the catalog of TCR beta chain sequences. V and J gene assignment, in a later analysis, came from comparing TCR nucleotide sequences with IMGT/GENE-DB human TR gene sequences. In a later analysis, CDR3 sequences and most-parsimonious VDJ recombination scenarios were assigned using the TCRdist pipeline. In a later analysis, each TCR beta chain was defined by its CDR3 amino acid sequence together with its V-gene family, and reads lacking a unique V-gene family were excluded. To address suspected cross-contamination and a sequencing artifact, a later analysis removed around 600 highly shared, low-generation-probability nucleotide sequences. In a later analysis, a clonal expansion index for each public chain was calculated from normalized within-repertoire ranks of inferred template counts. In a later analysis, generation probabilities were computed with a VDJ recombination model fitted to out-of-frame rearrangements, and the resulting probabilities were checked against IGoR. Hypergeometric tests were used in a later analysis to score TCR-TCR, TCR-HLA and TCR-CMV co-occurrence, with a repertoire-size bias correction applied to the TCR pairs. In a later analysis, false discovery rates were estimated by permuting HLA or CMV assignments 20 times. A later analysis grouped co-occurring TCRs with DBSCAN, adding TCRdist sequence similarity when clustering within HLA-allele-positive subsets. Repertoires with fewer than 30,000 or more than 120,000 public chains, plus five repertoires with anomalous nucleotide sharing, were excluded from co-occurrence clustering. TCRdb obtained this table from immuneACCESS and retained in-frame rearrangements with V and J assigned. These tables miss some clones; where compared with another copy, unresolved V genes account for less than half of the shortfall, and the remainder is unexplained. V and J calls and clone size are given by that table; D and trimming were obtained from the DNA. Here the sample has roughly 200,000 clones; roughly three quarters occur a single time. The top ten clones comprise roughly 3% of the sample.

Between the V and J ends, shortened by 0 bases and 3 bases respectively, the junction contains 11 bases. The germline V gene supplies CDR1 LGHNA and CDR2 YSLEER. From cysteine to phenylalanine, the CDR3 is 15 amino acids long. Of the read, only the CDR3 DNA is kept; its 45 bases are in frame from base 1. In the case of this clone: There is no known antigen for this receptor. Within one base of it there is no much larger clone, and no base qualities were kept.

The cohort comprised under 700 healthy bone marrow donors. Cohort members were all nominally healthy when sampled, although unrecorded immune exposures were likely present. The donor tested CMV seronegative, placing the donor among the 350 to 400 seronegative members of the cohort. Each donor provided a peripheral blood sample, and peripheral blood mononuclear cells were used for TCR beta sequencing. The Qiagen DNeasy Blood Extraction Kit was used to extract genomic DNA from the blood cell samples. This sequence was found in a male donor in good health and CMV-seronegative. The chain employs TRBV4-3 and TRBJ1-2, with TRBD1 as a weak D call on 5 bases. The sequenced sample was PBMCs. The CDR3 protein is CASSQDRRQYYGYTF. At the DNA level, the sequence is TGCGCCAGCAGCCAAGATCGCCGACAGTACTATGGCTACACCTTC.